In this sample, the clone carrying this TCR beta chain turned up a few times. Its matching antigen is unknown. A second PCR, run for about 7 to 11 cycles, used a sample-barcoded 5' primer plus a J-beta primer mix. One entry per CDR3 protein, called by TCRdb with MiXCR from the 5' RACE reads. The sample lists 750,000 or so distinct CDR3 sequences, about 25% occurring once. The data are from a study of blood T cells in healthy people across ages. Study-level information: With template switching, about one barcoded beta molecule was captured per two T cells. Study-level points and caveats: Calculation of diversity from one million T cells yielded estimates considered to be underestimates.

Per germline, CDR1 DFQATT and CDR2 SNEGSKA (reference sequence). This CDR3 is built from 12 residues. Separately, the same data were catalogued under a study of T cells of mothers and their children. That investigation notes: Related mother-child pairs showed slightly, non-significantly higher overlap than unrelated pairs.

This receptor was obtained from a boy aged 5-17 years in good health. Sequencing was done on a sample of blood. The V gene is TRBV20-1, the J gene TRBJ2-1; 8 nucleotides line up with TRBD2. CDR3 nucleotides: TGCACCAGCGGGAGCTCCTACAATGAGCAGTTCTTC. It translates to CTSGSSYNEQFF.